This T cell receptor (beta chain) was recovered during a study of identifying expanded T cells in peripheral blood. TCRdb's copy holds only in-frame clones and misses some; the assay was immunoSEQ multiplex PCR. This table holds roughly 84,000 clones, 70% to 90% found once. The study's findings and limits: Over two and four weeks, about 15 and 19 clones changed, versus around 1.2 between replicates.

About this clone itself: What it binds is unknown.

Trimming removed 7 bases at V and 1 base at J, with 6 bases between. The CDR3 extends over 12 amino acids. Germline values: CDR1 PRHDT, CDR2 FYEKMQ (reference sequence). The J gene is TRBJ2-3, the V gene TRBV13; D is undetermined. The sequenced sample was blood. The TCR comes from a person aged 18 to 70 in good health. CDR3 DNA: TGTGCCAGCACAAGGGGCACAGATACGCAGTATTTT. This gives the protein CASTRGTDTQYF.